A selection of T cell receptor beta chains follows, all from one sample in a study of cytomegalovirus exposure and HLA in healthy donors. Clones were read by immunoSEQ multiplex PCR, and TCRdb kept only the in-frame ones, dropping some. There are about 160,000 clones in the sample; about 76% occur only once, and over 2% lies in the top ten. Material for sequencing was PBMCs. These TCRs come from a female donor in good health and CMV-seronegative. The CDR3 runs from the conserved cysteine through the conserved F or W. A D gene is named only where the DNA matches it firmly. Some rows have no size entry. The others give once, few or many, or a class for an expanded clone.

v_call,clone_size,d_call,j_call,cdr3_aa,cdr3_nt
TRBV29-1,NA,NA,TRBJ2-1,CSGRTVGSYNEQFF,TGCAGCGGCAGGACAGTGGGCTCCTACAATGAGCAGTTCTTC
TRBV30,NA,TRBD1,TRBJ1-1,CAWKIQGPRTEAFF,TGTGCCTGGAAAATACAGGGGCCAAGGACTGAAGCTTTCTTT
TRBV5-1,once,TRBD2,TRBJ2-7,CASSFASGQTYEQYF,TGCGCCAGCAGCTTTGCTAGCGGGCAAACCTACGAGCAGTACTTC
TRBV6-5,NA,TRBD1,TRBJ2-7,CASSTTGGNGGEQYF,TGTGCCAGCAGTACGACAGGGGGGAATGGTGGCGAGCAGTACTTC
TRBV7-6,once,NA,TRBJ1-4,CASSLAELEGGEKLFF,TGTGCCAGCAGCTTAGCGGAACTGGAGGGAGGCGAAAAACTGTTTTTT
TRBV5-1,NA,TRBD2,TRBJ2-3,CASSLEVAGGGNTQYF,TGCGCCAGCAGCTTGGAGGTGGCGGGGGGCGGAAATACGCAGTATTTT
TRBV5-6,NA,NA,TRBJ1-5,CASSRQITPNQPQHF,TGTGCCAGCAGCAGACAGATTACGCCCAATCAGCCCCAGCATTTT
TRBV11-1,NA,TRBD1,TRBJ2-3,CASSRRGRRVTDTQYF,TGTGCCAGCAGCCGAAGGGGGCGCCGGGTCACAGATACGCAGTATTTT
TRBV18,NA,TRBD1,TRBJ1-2,CASSQEGQPHYGYTF,TGTGCCAGCTCACAAGAGGGACAGCCCCACTATGGCTACACCTTC
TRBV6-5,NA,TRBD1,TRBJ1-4,CASSSRGTKLFF,TGTGCCAGCAGTTCCAGGGGGACGAAACTGTTTTTT
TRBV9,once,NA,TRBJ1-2,CASSVEQNYGYTF,TGTGCCAGCAGCGTAGAACAGAACTATGGCTACACCTTC
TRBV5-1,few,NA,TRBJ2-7,CASSLAVGGSGGFSYEQYF,TGCGCCAGCAGCTTGGCCGTGGGAGGTAGCGGAGGCTTTTCCTACGAGCAGTACTTC
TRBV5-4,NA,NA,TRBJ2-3,CASSLGRPDTQYF,TGTGCCAGCAGCTTGGGCAGGCCAGATACGCAGTATTTT
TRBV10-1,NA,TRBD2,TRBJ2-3,CASSELAGGPITDTQYF,TGCGCCAGCAGTGAACTAGCGGGGGGGCCAATAACAGATACGCAGTATTTT
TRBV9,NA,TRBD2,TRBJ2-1,CASSVTPFSREAGNEQFF,TGTGCCAGCAGCGTAACCCCCTTTAGCCGGGAGGCTGGGAATGAGCAGTTCTTC
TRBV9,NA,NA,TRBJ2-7,CASSVQGEPSYEQYF,TGTGCCAGCAGCGTTCAAGGAGAACCCTCCTACGAGCAGTACTTC
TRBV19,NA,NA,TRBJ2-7,CASSIVLESEQYF,TGTGCCAGTAGTATAGTTCTCGAGAGCGAGCAGTACTTC
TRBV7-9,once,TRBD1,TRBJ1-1,CASSYNRGRAFF,TGTGCCAGCAGCTACAACAGGGGTCGAGCTTTCTTT
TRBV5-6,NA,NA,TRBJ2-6,CASSLGASGANVLTF,TGTGCCAGCAGCTTGGGGGCTTCTGGGGCCAACGTCCTGACTTTC
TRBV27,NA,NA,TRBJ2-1,CARTCGWDCTNNEQFF,TGTGCCAGAACCTGCGGCTGGGACTGTACTAACAATGAGCAGTTCTTC
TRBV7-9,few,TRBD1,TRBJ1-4,CASSLITGVFEKLFF,TGTGCCAGCAGCTTAATTACAGGGGTCTTTGAAAAACTGTTTTTT
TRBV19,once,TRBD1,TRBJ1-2,CASSPPRDRAYGYTF,TGTGCCAGTAGCCCACCTCGGGACAGGGCCTATGGCTACACCTTC
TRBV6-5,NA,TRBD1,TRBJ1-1,CASSFDRGTEAFF,TGTGCCAGCAGTTTCGACAGGGGAACTGAAGCTTTCTTT
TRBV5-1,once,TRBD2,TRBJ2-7,CASSLGLAGEDEQYF,TGCGCCAGCAGCTTGGGACTAGCGGGAGAGGACGAGCAGTACTTC
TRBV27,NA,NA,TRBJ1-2,CASSALGLNGYTF,TGTGCCAGCAGCGCGCTAGGCCTGAATGGCTACACCTTC
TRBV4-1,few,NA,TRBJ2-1,CASSQGRGWESDEQFF,TGCGCCAGCAGCCAGGGGAGAGGATGGGAGTCGGATGAGCAGTTCTTC
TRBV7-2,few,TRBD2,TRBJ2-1,CASSLSGGWNEQFF,TGTGCCAGCAGCTTGAGCGGGGGGTGGAATGAGCAGTTCTTC
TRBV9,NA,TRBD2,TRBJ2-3,CASSETSGGAWGTDTQYF,TGTGCCAGCAGCGAGACTAGCGGGGGGGCCTGGGGCACAGATACGCAGTATTTT
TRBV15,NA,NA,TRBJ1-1,CATSRGLNTEAFF,TGTGCCACCAGCAGGGGCCTGAACACTGAAGCTTTCTTT
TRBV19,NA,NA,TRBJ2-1,CASSPFWPNEQFF,TGTGCCAGTAGTCCCTTCTGGCCTAATGAGCAGTTCTTC
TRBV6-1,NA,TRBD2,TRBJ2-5,CASSEKRLAGGWETQYF,TGTGCCAGCAGTGAAAAAAGACTAGCGGGGGGGTGGGAGACCCAGTACTTC
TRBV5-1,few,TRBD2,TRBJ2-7,CASTVGSGAYEQYF,TGCGCCAGCACCGTGGGTAGCGGGGCCTACGAGCAGTACTTC
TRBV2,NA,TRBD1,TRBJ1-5,CASSAGTVNQPQHF,TGTGCCAGCAGCGCCGGGACAGTCAATCAGCCCCAGCATTTT
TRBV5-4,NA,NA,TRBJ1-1,CASSFGQNTEAFF,TGTGCCAGCAGCTTCGGTCAGAACACTGAAGCTTTCTTT
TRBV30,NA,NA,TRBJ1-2,CAWRGGAHYGYTF,TGTGCCTGGAGAGGGGGGGCGCACTATGGCTACACCTTC
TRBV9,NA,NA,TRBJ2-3,CASSVEGGQNIDTQYF,TGTGCCAGCAGCGTAGAGGGGGGACAGAACATAGATACGCAGTATTTT
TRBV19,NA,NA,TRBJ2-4,CASFGSQNIQYF,TGTGCCAGTTTTGGCAGTCAAAACATTCAGTACTTC
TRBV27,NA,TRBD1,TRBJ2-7,CASSFIPGTGRYEQYF,TGTGCCAGCAGTTTCATTCCCGGGACAGGACGTTACGAGCAGTACTTC
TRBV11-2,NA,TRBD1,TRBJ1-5,CASSRRTGEDQPQHF,TGTGCCAGCAGCCGCCGAACAGGGGAAGATCAGCCCCAGCATTTT
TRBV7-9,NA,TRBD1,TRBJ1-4,CASSLGGPGTGGEKLFF,TGTGCCAGCAGCTTAGGGGGGCCTGGGACAGGTGGTGAAAAACTGTTTTTT
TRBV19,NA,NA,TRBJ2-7,CASSWASSYEQYF,TGTGCCAGTAGTTGGGCCAGTTCCTACGAGCAGTACTTC
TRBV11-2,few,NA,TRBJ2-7,CASSQGERYEQYF,TGTGCCAGCAGTCAAGGGGAAAGGTACGAGCAGTACTTC
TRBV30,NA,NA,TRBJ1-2,CARFGEGGYTF,TGTGCACGGTTCGGGGAGGGAGGCTACACCTTC
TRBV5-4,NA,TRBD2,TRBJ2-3,CASSHGAGTTDTQYF,TGTGCCAGCAGCCACGGAGCGGGGACCACAGATACGCAGTATTTT
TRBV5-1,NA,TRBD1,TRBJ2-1,CASTPKGQFLNEQFF,TGCGCCAGCACCCCAAAGGGACAGTTCCTCAATGAGCAGTTCTTC
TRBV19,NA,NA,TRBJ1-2,CASSIRGAADGYTF,TGTGCCAGTAGTATCCGTGGGGCAGCTGATGGCTACACCTTC
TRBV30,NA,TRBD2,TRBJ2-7,CAWSVLGLEIPNLPEQYF,TGTGCCTGGAGTGTATTGGGACTAGAAATCCCGAACCTACCCGAGCAGTACTTC
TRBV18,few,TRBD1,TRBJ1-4,CASSLGTGNEKLFF,TGTGCCAGCTCACTTGGGACAGGGAATGAAAAACTGTTTTTT
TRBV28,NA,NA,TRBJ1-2,CASTLRENFDYGYTF,TGTGCCAGCACCCTCCGGGAGAACTTCGACTATGGCTACACCTTC
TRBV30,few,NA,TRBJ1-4,CAWSEGDYNEKLFF,TGTGCCTGGAGTGAGGGAGACTATAATGAAAAACTGTTTTTT
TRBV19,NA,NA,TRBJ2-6,CASSTGTGANVLTF,TGTGCCAGTAGTACAGGGACTGGGGCCAACGTCCTGACTTTC
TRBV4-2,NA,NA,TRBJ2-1,CASSPDWSSYNEQFF,TGTGCCAGCAGCCCGGACTGGAGCTCCTACAATGAGCAGTTCTTC
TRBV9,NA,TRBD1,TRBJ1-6,CASSADRGPGPLHF,TGTGCCAGCAGCGCGGACAGGGGCCCGGGGCCCCTCCACTTT
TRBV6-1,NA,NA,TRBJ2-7,CASSERVSSYEQYF,TGTGCCAGCAGTGAACGGGTGAGCTCCTACGAGCAGTACTTC
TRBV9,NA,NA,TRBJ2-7,CASSVEGRGNEQYF,TGTGCCAGCAGCGTAGAAGGCCGGGGGAACGAGCAGTACTTC
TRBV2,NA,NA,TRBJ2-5,CASSEAPGETQYF,TGTGCCAGCAGTGAAGCGCCCGGGGAGACCCAGTACTTC
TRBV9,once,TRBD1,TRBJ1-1,CASSGQGRDTEAFF,TGTGCCAGCAGCGGACAGGGGCGGGACACTGAAGCTTTCTTT
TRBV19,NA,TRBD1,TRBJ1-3,CASRNVGQTSGNTIYF,TGTGCCAGTAGAAATGTGGGACAGACTTCTGGAAACACCATATATTTT
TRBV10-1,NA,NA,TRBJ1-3,CASKPSSGNTIYF,TGCGCCAGCAAGCCGAGCTCTGGAAACACCATATATTTT